Below are 20 T cell receptor beta chains sequenced from a single sample in a study of Tregs in tolerant kidney transplant recipients. Their antigens are not known. Profiled with immunoSEQ multiplex PCR; TCRdb holds only in-frame clones, not every one. The table records roughly 40,000 clones, around 95% of them present only once. Sequencing was done on a sample of Tregs from blood cultured with allogeneic cells. The origin of the receptors is a human donor in good health.

With regard to this clone: The sample contains more than one DNA sequence encoding this CDR3. The V gene is TRBV2, the J gene TRBJ1-2; D is unclear. The V end lost 3 bases, the J end lost 5 bases, and 7 bases lay between the germline ends. The CDR3 is made up of 12 amino acids. Germline CDR1 SNHLY, CDR2 FYNNEI. The CDR3 spells CASSDQAYGYTF. The CDR3 region has the DNA TGTGCCAGCAGTGACCAGGCGTATGGCTACACCTTC.

This chain connects TRBV27 to TRBJ2-1; TRBD2 agrees at 10 bases. V lost 2 bases, J lost 5 bases, and 12 bases stayed unmatched. There are 18 residues in the CDR3. Germline V gene sequence: CDR1 MNHEY, CDR2 SMNVEV (reference sequence). The CDR3 nucleotides read TGTGCCAGCAGTTTACGACCGCTCCTAGCGGGGGCCCACAATGAGCAGTTCTTC. Amino acids: CASSLRPLLAGAHNEQFF.

The rearrangement uses TRBV7-9 and TRBJ2-7, with D unclear. Looked up from germline, CDR1 is SEHNR and CDR2 is FQNEAQ (reference sequence). The CDR3 has 11 amino acids. V was pared by 3 bases and J by 7 bases, with 7 bases between. CDR3 coding DNA: TGTGCCAGCAGCTTGATCGGGGAGCAGTACTTC. As protein: CASSLIGEQYF.

CDR3 protein: CASSPRASGVYNEQFF. CDR3 bases: TGTGCCAGCAGCCCCCGGGCTAGCGGGGTGTACAATGAGCAGTTCTTC. V and J are TRBV13 and TRBJ2-1, with 9 bases lining up with TRBD2. The trim removed 5 bases at V and 4 bases at J, leaving 9 bases unmatched. The V gene's germline CDR1 is PRHDT and CDR2 FYEKMQ (reference sequence). This CDR3 has 16 residues.

The CDR3 loop reads CASSLVRARSGNTIYF. CDR3 nucleotide sequence: TGCGCCAGCAGCTTGGTGCGCGCACGCTCTGGAAACACCATATATTTT. The chain recombines TRBV5-1 with TRBJ1-3; D gene ambiguous. The CDR3 is made up of 16 amino acids. Trimming removed 0 bases from V and 0 bases from J, with 10 bases in between. The germline V gene has CDR1 SGHRS and CDR2 YFSETQ.

V usage is TRBV11-2 and J usage is TRBJ2-3; a weak D match, TRBD2 (6 bases). Germline assignment: CDR1 SGHAT and CDR2 FQNNGV. V lost 7 bases, J lost 3 bases, and 11 bases lay in between. CDR3 length equals 13 residues. DNA for the CDR3: TGTGCCAGCACCCGGGCGGGGACAGATACGCAGTATTTT. Translated: CASTRAGTDTQYF.

CDR3 amino acids: CASSSNLAKNIQYF. The CDR3 nucleotides read TGTGCCAGCAGTTCCAACCTAGCCAAAAACATTCAGTACTTC. The V and J genes are TRBV21-1 and TRBJ2-4. TRBV21-1 is noted as a pseudogene. The CDR3 contains 14 residues.

The CDR3 bases are TGTGCCAGCAGCCCTAGACAGGGGAACTATGGCTACACCTTC. It is translated as CASSPRQGNYGYTF. V and J are TRBV5-4 and TRBJ1-2, with TRBD1 matching 8 bases. The V gene's germline CDR1 is SGHNT and CDR2 YYREEE (reference sequence). Trimming at V came to 4 bases and at J to 2 bases, leaving 4 bases not matched to a gene. The CDR3 is 14 residues long.

This chain joins TRBV7-6 and TRBJ1-1, with D hard to call. Per germline, CDR1 SGHVS and CDR2 FNYEAQ. There are 14 residues in the CDR3. V was trimmed by 0 bases and J by 2 bases, leaving 7 bases between them. CDR3 sequence reads: CASSLAVRNTEAFF. The CDR3 region has the DNA TGTGCCAGCAGCTTAGCGGTCAGAAACACTGAAGCTTTCTTT.

The rearrangement joins TRBV5-1 to TRBJ2-5, with D possibly called TRBD1 or TRBD2 (6 bases each). Trimming cost V 7 bases and J 2 bases, with 21 bases left between them. Per germline, CDR1 SGHRS and CDR2 YFSETQ. The CDR3 runs to 16 residues. The DNA for the CDR3 is TGCGCCAGCCGGGGGCAGGGGTGGATAAGTCAAGAGACCCAGTACTTC. Translating it yields CASRGQGWISQETQYF.

V and J are TRBV6-5 and TRBJ2-6; no definite D call. Germline V gene sequence: CDR1 MNHEY, CDR2 SVGAGI. Trimming removed 0 bases at V and 4 bases at J, with 7 bases between. CDR3 length equals 15 residues. The CDR3 DNA reads TGTGCCAGCAGTTACTCGGGAAACGGGGCCAACGTCCTGACTTTC. Amino acid sequence: CASSYSGNGANVLTF.

The rearrangement joins TRBV6-5 to TRBJ1-1, with 7 bases aligning to TRBD1. CDR1 is MNHEY and CDR2 is SVGAGI in the germline V gene. After removal of 8 bases from V and 6 bases from J, the junction contained 12 bases not matched to a gene. The CDR3 is made up of 14 amino acids. Written as DNA, the CDR3 is TGTGCCAGCTCCCTCCCAGGGGGAGGCTCTGAAGCTTTCTTT. Translated, it gives CASSLPGGGSEAFF.

The V call is TRBV28, the J call TRBJ1-1; D possibly corresponds to TRBD1 (5 bases). The CDR3 loop spans 19 amino acids. The V gene lost 5 bases and the J gene lost 3 bases, with 28 bases spanning the gap. Per the germline V gene, CDR1 is MDHEN and CDR2 is SYDVKM. The CDR3 is CASSSSPGLREVRDTEAFF. The CDR3 DNA reads as TGTGCCAGCAGTAGCAGCCCGGGACTACGGGAAGTGCGGGACACTGAAGCTTTCTTT.

This clone was detected only once. V gene TRBV7-3 combines with J gene TRBJ2-1; the D gene is possibly TRBD2 (6 bases). The CDR3 covers 17 residues. CDR1 and CDR2 (germline): SGHTA, FQGTGA. V lost 2 bases to trimming and J lost 5 bases, with 19 bases between them. The CDR3 bases are TGTGCCAGCAGCTTATGGGGGAGGCTAAGCGATGACAATGAGCAGTTCTTC. Translated: CASSLWGRLSDDNEQFF.

The chain joins TRBV6-1 to TRBJ2-4, with 11 bases lining up with TRBD2. There are 17 residues in the CDR3. Germline V gene sequence: CDR1 MNHNS, CDR2 SASEGT. Unmatched junction bases numbered 7, after V lost 3 bases and J lost 3 bases. In DNA, the CDR3 is TGTGCCAGCAGTGAGCGGGCTAGCGGGGGGATCAAAAACATTCAGTACTTC. Residues: CASSERASGGIKNIQYF.

The chain joins TRBV14 to TRBJ2-6; the D is unclear. V was clipped by 4 bases and J by 0 bases, with 10 bases between them. The CDR3 is 16 amino acids. CDR1 and CDR2 (germline): SGHDN, FVKESK. The CDR3 protein is CASSPPVSSGANVLTF. The CDR3 coding sequence is TGTGCCAGCAGCCCCCCGGTTAGCTCTGGGGCCAACGTCCTGACTTTC.

The DNA of the CDR3 is TGTGCCAGCAGTGAATTGGGGGCCCCCCAAGGGCTCTACGAGCAGTACTTC. This codes for CASSELGAPQGLYEQYF. The rearrangement uses TRBV2 and TRBJ2-7, with D tentatively TRBD1 (6 bases). The CDR3 runs to 17 residues. The ends were cut back, 2 bases at V and 3 bases at J, with 20 bases in the middle. Per germline, CDR1 SNHLY and CDR2 FYNNEI.

The V gene is TRBV6-6, the J gene TRBJ1-5, with D possibly TRBD1 on 6 matching bases. The CDR3 consists of 11 residues. The V gene lost 5 bases and the J gene lost 9 bases, with 8 bases spanning the gap. In germline, CDR1 is MNHNY, CDR2 SVGAGI (reference sequence). DNA for the CDR3: TGTGCCAGCAGTCAACAGGGGCCCCAGCATTTT. Residues: CASSQQGPQHF.

The chain recombines TRBV30 with TRBJ2-1; no clear D gene. Germline values: CDR1 GTSNPN, CDR2 SVGIG (reference sequence). The CDR3 is 14 amino acids. V lost 0 bases and J lost 2, with 8 bases in between. The CDR3 is CAWSVGAAYNEQFF. The CDR3 DNA reads TGTGCCTGGAGTGTAGGAGCAGCCTACAATGAGCAGTTCTTC.

For the CDR3, the DNA is TGTGCCAGTAGGACAAACATGAACACTGAAGCTTTCTTT. It yields the protein CASRTNMNTEAFF. The chain employs TRBV19 and TRBJ1-1; D is uncertain. V lost 6 bases and J lost 0, with 8 bases in between. CDR1 is LNHDA and CDR2 is SQIVND in the germline V gene (reference sequence). This CDR3 contains 13 residues.